Shown below are 5 T cell receptor beta chains from a single sample sequenced in a study of preoperative IRX-2 immunotherapy in early breast cancer. Described treatment: preoperative locoregional IRX-2 cytokine immunotherapy. Assay: immunoSEQ multiplex PCR; the TCRdb copy retains only in-frame clones and omits some. The sample comprises tens of thousands of clones, roughly 89% of which are singletons, and around 1.6% rests with the top ten. The material was tumor tissue, obtained after IRX-2 immunotherapy. Every receptor here comes from a human donor with breast cancer.

The gene calls are TRBV11-3 and TRBJ2-3; TRBD1 matches at 8 bases. Trimming at V came to 5 bases and at J to 4 bases, leaving 8 bases not matched to a gene. Germline CDR1 is SGHNT and CDR2 is YENEEA. The length of the CDR3 is 15 residues. CDR3 DNA sequence: TGTGCCAGCAGCGGGGACAGGATGTATGCAGATACGCAGTATTTT. This codes for CASSGDRMYADTQYF.

The rearrangement links TRBV6-7 to TRBJ1-1; D gene uncertain. TRBV6-7 is an ORF, with its function uncertain. V lost 7 bases, J lost 3 bases, and 6 bases lay in between. This CDR3 has 11 residues. CDR3 loop: CASTVYTEAFF. The CDR3 nucleotides are TGTGCCAGCACGGTTTACACTGAAGCTTTCTTT.

V usage is TRBV5-1 and J usage is TRBJ1-4, with D tentatively TRBD1 (6 bases). Germline V CDR1 and CDR2: SGHRS, YFSETQ. V lost 1 base and J 6 bases, leaving 16 bases between the germline ends. This CDR3 has 16 residues. The CDR3 sequence is CASSLNPTGGYEKLFF. The CDR3 DNA reads as TGCGCCAGCAGCTTGAATCCGACAGGCGGGTATGAAAAACTGTTTTTT.

The gene calls are TRBV5-1 and TRBJ2-5; D remains unclear. CDR1 SGHRS and CDR2 YFSETQ come from the germline V gene. The CDR3 is 15 amino acids. V was cut by 1 base and J by 3 bases, with 13 bases left in between. CDR3 region: CASSLFVGSEETQYF. CDR3 nucleotides: TGCGCCAGCAGCTTGTTTGTGGGTTCCGAAGAGACCCAGTACTTC.

This chain connects TRBV5-1 to TRBJ1-1; D gene ambiguous. Per germline, CDR1 SGHRS and CDR2 YFSETQ. This CDR3 comprises 16 residues. V lost 2 bases, J lost 4 bases, and 18 bases lay in between. In DNA, the CDR3 is TGCGCCAGCAGCTTTGGACCGACTGGCAGTGGCACTGAAGCTTTCTTT. The encoded protein is CASSFGPTGSGTEAFF.